This TCR beta chain was sequenced for a study of T cell responses to AZD1222 COVID-19 vaccine. Looked up from germline, CDR1 is SGHVS and CDR2 is FQNEAQ. The length of the CDR3 is 16 residues. V shed 1 base and J 1 base; nucleotides not matched to a gene: 2. Sequenced by immunoSEQ multiplex PCR; TCRdb stores in-frame clones only, minus some. The table shows around 160,000 clones, with 82% occurring only once. V gene TRBV7-8 combines with J gene TRBJ1-3; 9 bases map to TRBD1. The sequence was obtained from an adult in good health. The specimen comprised peripheral blood, sampled on day 0 of MenACWY control vaccination. In DNA form, the CDR3 reads TGTGCCAGCAGCTTAGAGACAGGGGGATCTGGAAACACCATATATTTT. This gives the protein CASSLETGGSGNTIYF.